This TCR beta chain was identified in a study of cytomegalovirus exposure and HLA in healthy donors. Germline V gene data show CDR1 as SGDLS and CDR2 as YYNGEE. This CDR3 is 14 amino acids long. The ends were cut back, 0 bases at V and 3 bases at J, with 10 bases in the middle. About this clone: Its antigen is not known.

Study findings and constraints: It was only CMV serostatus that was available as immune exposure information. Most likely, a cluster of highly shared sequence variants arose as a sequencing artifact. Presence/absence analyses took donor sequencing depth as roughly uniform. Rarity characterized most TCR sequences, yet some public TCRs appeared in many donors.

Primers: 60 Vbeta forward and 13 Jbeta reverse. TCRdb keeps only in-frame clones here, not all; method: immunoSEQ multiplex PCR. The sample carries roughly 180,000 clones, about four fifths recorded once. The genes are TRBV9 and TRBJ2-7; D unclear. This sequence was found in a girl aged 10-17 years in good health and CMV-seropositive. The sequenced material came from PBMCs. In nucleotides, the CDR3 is TGTGCCAGCAGCGTAGCCCCCGGTAACTACGAGCAGTACTTC. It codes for CASSVAPGNYEQYF.